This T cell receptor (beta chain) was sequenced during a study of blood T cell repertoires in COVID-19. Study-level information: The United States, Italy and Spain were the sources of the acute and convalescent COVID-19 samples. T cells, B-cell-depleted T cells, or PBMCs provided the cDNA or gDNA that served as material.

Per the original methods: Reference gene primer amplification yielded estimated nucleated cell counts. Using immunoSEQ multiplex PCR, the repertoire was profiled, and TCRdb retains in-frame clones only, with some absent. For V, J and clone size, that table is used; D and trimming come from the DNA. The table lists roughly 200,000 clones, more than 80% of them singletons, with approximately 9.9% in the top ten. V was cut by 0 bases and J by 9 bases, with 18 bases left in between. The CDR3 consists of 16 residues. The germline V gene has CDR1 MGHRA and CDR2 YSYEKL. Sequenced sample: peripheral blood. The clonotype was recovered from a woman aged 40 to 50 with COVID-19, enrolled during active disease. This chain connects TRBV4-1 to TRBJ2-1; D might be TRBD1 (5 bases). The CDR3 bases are TGCGCCAGCAGCCAAGATCTTAGGCAGGGCAAAGGTGAGCAGTTCTTC. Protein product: CASSQDLRQGKGEQFF.